Listed below are T cell receptor beta chains from one sample, sequenced in a study of response to subunit inactivated influenza vaccine. Using its own MiXCR run on the RT-PCR reads, TCRdb lists one record per CDR3 protein. The sample holds around 520,000 distinct CDR3 sequences, around 25% seen once. The specimen comprised CD4+ T cells sorted from PBMCs, sampled about 5 days after vaccination. Source of these receptors: a man in his forties or fifties who received an inactivated influenza vaccine. The conserved cysteine and the conserved F or W are not part of the CDR3 here. Each record gives: V gene, J gene, CDR3 protein.

TRBV7-9	TRBJ2-3	ASSLELPQQY
TRBV6-1	TRBJ1-4	ASSRDLLNEKLF
TRBV24-1	TRBJ2-1	ATSGLAGHSLRSSYNEQF
TRBV20-1	TRBJ1-6	SAHTGFNSPLH
TRBV29-1	TRBJ1-1	SVEPGSEAF
TRBV12-2	TRBJ2-7	ASRESGGHSYEQY
TRBV6-1	TRBJ1-2	ASSLTNRGGYT
TRBV20-1	TRBJ2-7	SARPGQGVYEQY
TRBV5-1	TRBJ2-3	ASSAQGASDTQY
TRBV24-1	TRBJ1-1	ATSTGVNTEAF
TRBV4-2	TRBJ2-2	ASSQVGVRTGELF
TRBV15	TRBJ1-1	ATSRQPQGNTEAF
TRBV20-1	TRBJ2-7	SAPWDPYEQY
TRBV4-1	TRBJ2-1	ASSPSGLLTNEQF
TRBV4-3	TRBJ2-7	ASSQERQGAREQY
TRBV20-1	TRBJ2-3	SARFFQTDTQY
TRBV7-9	TRBJ1-2	ASSLALTGYT
TRBV12-3/TRBV12-4	TRBJ2-2	ASSLGWGNTGELF
TRBV4-3	TRBJ2-6	ASSQGIVGGANVLT
TRBV7-2	TRBJ2-7	ASSLADRGRYGQY
TRBV2	TRBJ2-5	ALRGGKETQY
TRBV28	TRBJ2-2	ASSSLGAGELF
TRBV3-1	TRBJ2-7	ASSRGGALSSYEQY
TRBV25-1	TRBJ2-3	ASSPAGGGDTQY
TRBV29-1	TRBJ1-1	SGTGLITEAF
TRBV6-5	TRBJ1-4	ASSYGGQGAYEKLF
TRBV12-3/TRBV12-4	TRBJ1-1	ASSLRGGLTEAF
TRBV20-1	TRBJ2-3	SARRGQGIDTQY
TRBV29-1	TRBJ2-3	SALTYNTDTQY